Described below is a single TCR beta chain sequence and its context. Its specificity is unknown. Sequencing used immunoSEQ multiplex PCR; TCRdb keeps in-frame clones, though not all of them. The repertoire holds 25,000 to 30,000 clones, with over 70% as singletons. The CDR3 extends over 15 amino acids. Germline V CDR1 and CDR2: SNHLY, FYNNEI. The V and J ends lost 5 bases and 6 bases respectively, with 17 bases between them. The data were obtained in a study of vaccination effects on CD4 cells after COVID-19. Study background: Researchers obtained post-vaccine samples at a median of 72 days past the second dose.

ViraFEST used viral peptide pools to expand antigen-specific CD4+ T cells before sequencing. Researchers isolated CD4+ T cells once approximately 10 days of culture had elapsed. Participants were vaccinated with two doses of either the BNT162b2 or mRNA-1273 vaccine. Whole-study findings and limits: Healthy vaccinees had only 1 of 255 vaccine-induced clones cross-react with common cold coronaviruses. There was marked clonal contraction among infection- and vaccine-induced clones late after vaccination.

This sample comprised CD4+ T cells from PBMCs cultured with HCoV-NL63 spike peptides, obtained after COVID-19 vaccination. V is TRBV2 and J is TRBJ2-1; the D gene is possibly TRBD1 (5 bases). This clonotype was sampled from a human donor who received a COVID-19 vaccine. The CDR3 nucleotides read TGTGCCAGCAGTCCGCAGGGTCCAACCTCCAATGAGCAGTTCTTC. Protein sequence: CASSPQGPTSNEQFF.